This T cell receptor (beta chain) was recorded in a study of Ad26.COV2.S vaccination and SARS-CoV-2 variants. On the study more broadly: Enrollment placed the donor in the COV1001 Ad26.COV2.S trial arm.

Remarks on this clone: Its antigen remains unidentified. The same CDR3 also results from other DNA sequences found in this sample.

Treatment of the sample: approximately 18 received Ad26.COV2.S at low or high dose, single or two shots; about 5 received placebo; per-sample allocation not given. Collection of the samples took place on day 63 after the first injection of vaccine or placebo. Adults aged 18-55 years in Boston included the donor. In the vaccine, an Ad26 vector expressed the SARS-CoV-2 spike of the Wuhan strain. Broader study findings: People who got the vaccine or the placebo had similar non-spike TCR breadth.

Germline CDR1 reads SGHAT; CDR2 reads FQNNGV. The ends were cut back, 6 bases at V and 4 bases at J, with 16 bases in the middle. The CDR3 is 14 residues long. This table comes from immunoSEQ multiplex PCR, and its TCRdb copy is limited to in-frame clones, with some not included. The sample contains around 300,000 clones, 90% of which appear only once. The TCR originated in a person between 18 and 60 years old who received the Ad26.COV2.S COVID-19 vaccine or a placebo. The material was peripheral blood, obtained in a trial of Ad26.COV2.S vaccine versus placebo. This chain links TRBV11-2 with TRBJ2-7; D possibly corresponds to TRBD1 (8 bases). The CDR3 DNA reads TGTGCCAGCAGTTTTGGACAGGGAGGGTACGAGCAGTACTTC. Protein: CASSFGQGGYEQYF.